Following are 27 T cell receptor beta chains from one sample sequenced in a study of blood T cell repertoires in COVID-19. Method: immunoSEQ multiplex PCR; TCRdb's copy keeps in-frame clones and lacks some. The sample holds some 75,000 clones; 90% are singletons and the top ten take 6.5% to 8.5%. The sample was peripheral blood. These receptors originate from a human donor in a cohort sampled during active COVID-19.

This clone was observed a single time. As DNA, the CDR3 is TGTGCCACCACCCCCACGGGAAAAAATCAGCCCCAGCATTTT. Its protein is CATTPTGKNQPQHF. This chain uses TRBV2 with TRBJ1-5; D unclear. CDR3 length: 14 amino acids. Trimming took 10 bases from V and 4 from J, leaving 17 bases between them. Germline V gene sequence: CDR1 SNHLY, CDR2 FYNNEI. The full variable domain, in which reference TRBV2 and TRBJ1-5 provide the parts outside the CDR3, is EPEVTQTPSHQVTQMGQEVILRCVPISNHLYFYWYRQILGQKVEFLVSFYNNEISEKSEIFDDQFSVERPDGSNFTLKIRSTKLEDSAMYFCATTPTGKNQPQHFGDGTRLSIL.

The chain is built from TRBV30 and TRBJ1-2, with D unclear. The germline V gene has CDR1 GTSNPN and CDR2 SVGIG (reference sequence). V lost 0 bases and J 6 bases, leaving 8 bases between the germline ends. This CDR3 has 12 residues. CDR3: CAWSVEADGYTF. The CDR3 DNA follows: TGTGCCTGGAGTGTTGAGGCGGATGGCTACACCTTC. The full variable domain, rest sourced from reference TRBV30 and TRBJ1-2, is SQTIHQWPATLVQPVGSPLSLECTVEGTSNPNLYWYRQAAGRGLQLLFYSVGIGQISSEVPQNLSASRPQDRQFILSSKKLLLSDSGFYLCAWSVEADGYTFGSGTRLTVV.

The sample holds one count of this clone. CDR3 DNA: TGTGCCAGCAGCCGCAGGGTGGCCTTGGCCGAAGCTTTCTTT. It specifies CASSRRVALAEAFF. The V call is TRBV3-1 (or the pseudogene TRBV3-2), the J call TRBJ1-1; perhaps TRBD1 as D (5 bases). In germline, CDR1 is LGHDT, CDR2 YNNKEL (reference sequence). V was cut by 4 bases and J by 8 bases, with 17 bases left in between. The CDR3 runs to 14 residues.

Concerning this clone: Distinct nucleotide sequences in the sample also encode this CDR3. The chain links TRBV5-1 to TRBJ2-2, with D perhaps TRBD2 (6 bases). This CDR3 is 14 amino acids long. With 2 bases removed from V and 1 base from J, the gap between germline ends came to 6 bases. In germline, CDR1 is SGHRS, CDR2 YFSETQ. The CDR3 DNA is TGCGCCAGCAGCTTAGCGGGGAACACCGGGGAGCTGTTTTTT. It specifies CASSLAGNTGELFF. Together with reference TRBV5-1 and TRBJ2-2, the CDR3 gives the full variable domain: KAGVTQTPRYLIKTRGQQVTLSCSPISGHRSVSWYQQTPGQGLQFLFEYFSETQRNKGNFPGRFSGRQFSNSRSEMNVSTLELGDSALYLCASSLAGNTGELFFGEGSRLTVL.

V usage is TRBV14 and J usage is TRBJ2-1; D is perhaps TRBD1 (6 bases). The germline gives CDR1 SGHDN, CDR2 FVKESK. The V gene lost 3 bases and the J gene lost 3 bases, with 12 bases spanning the gap. The CDR3 contains 15 residues. CDR3 sequence: CASSHQTGSYNEQFF. The CDR3 nucleotides read TGTGCCAGCAGCCACCAGACAGGAAGCTACAATGAGCAGTTCTTC.

This clone has a handful of counts. V usage is TRBV2 and J usage is TRBJ1-5; perhaps TRBD1 as D (5 bases). V was clipped by 3 bases and J by 6 bases, with 21 bases between them. The CDR3 has 17 residues. The germline V gene has CDR1 SNHLY and CDR2 FYNNEI. In DNA form, the CDR3 reads TGTGCCAGCAGTGAGGGGAGGGTTGGGGGTATTGGTCAGCCCCAGCATTTT. Residues: CASSEGRVGGIGQPQHF.

This sequence joins TRBV19 and TRBJ2-5; 15 bases fit TRBD2. The V and J ends lost 4 bases and 2 bases, in that order; junction bases with no gene match: 2. The germline CDR1 and CDR2 sequences are LNHDA and SQIVND (reference sequence). CDR3 length equals 16 residues. CDR3 bases: TGTGCCAGTAGTACAGGGACTAGCGGGAGGCAAGAGACCCAGTACTTC. The encoded protein is CASSTGTSGRQETQYF.

The genes are TRBV11-2 and TRBJ2-3, with TRBD2 identical over 14 bases. The length of the CDR3 is 18 residues. Germline lookup yields CDR1 SGHAT and CDR2 FQNNGV. V shed 3 bases, J shed 3 bases, and the junction held 8 bases outside the gene matches. The CDR3 loop is CASSFGLAGGLRTDTQYF. The CDR3 nucleotides are TGTGCCAGCAGCTTTGGACTAGCGGGGGGTTTAAGGACAGATACGCAGTATTTT. Complete variable domain (other parts from reference TRBV11-2 and TRBJ2-3): EAGVAQSPRYKIIEKRQSVAFWCNPISGHATLYWYQQILGQGPKLLIQFQNNGVVDDSQLPKDRFSAERLKGVDSTLKIQPAKLEDSAVYLCASSFGLAGGLRTDTQYFGPGTRLTVL.

J is TRBJ2-2 and V is TRBV9, with D possibly matching TRBD1 (6 bases). With 6 bases removed from V and 0 bases from J, the gap between germline ends came to 18 bases. Germline CDR1 SGDLS, CDR2 YYNGEE. This CDR3 is built from 17 residues. The chain's CDR3 is CASKESRAGANTGELFF. As DNA, the CDR3 is TGTGCCAGCAAGGAAAGCCGGGCAGGGGCGAACACCGGGGAGCTGTTTTTT.

The chain uses TRBV5-1 and TRBJ1-2; D gene unclear. V was shortened by 2 bases and J by 4 bases, with 9 bases between the two germline ends. Looked up from germline, CDR1 is SGHRS and CDR2 is YFSETQ. The CDR3 consists of 13 residues. Here the CDR3 reads CASSFKEGYGYTF. The DNA for the CDR3 is TGCGCCAGCAGCTTCAAGGAGGGCTATGGCTACACCTTC.

The chain employs TRBV15 and TRBJ1-2; 12 bases match TRBD1. CDR3 length equals 16 residues. Losses at the gene ends were 1 base for V and 5 bases for J; bases not matched to a gene: 5. Per the germline V gene, CDR1 is LNHNV and CDR2 is YYDKDF (reference sequence). The CDR3: CATSRAGQGASYGYTF. The CDR3 region has the DNA TGTGCCACCAGCAGAGCGGGACAGGGGGCGTCGTATGGCTACACCTTC.

The V and J genes are TRBV11-2 and TRBJ2-4, with 8 nucleotides matching TRBD1. The CDR3 runs 17 residues. Looked up from germline, CDR1 is SGHAT and CDR2 is FQNNGV. Trimming cost V 6 bases and J 0 bases; bases outside gene matches: 10. CDR3 sequence reads: CASRSTGGQLAKNIQYF. CDR3 coding DNA: TGTGCCAGCAGGTCAACAGGGGGGCAACTAGCCAAAAACATTCAGTACTTC.

This chain links TRBV29-1 with TRBJ2-4, with TRBD1 identical over 8 bases. Per the germline V gene, CDR1 is SQVTM and CDR2 is ANQGSEA. This CDR3 comprises 15 residues. V was clipped by 6 bases and J by 0 bases; unmatched bases: 7. The CDR3 spells CSVGTGQLAKNIQYF. The CDR3 DNA is TGCAGCGTGGGGACAGGCCAGCTAGCCAAAAACATTCAGTACTTC.

The J gene is TRBJ2-5, the V gene TRBV4-1; 8 bases align to TRBD2. CDR1 and CDR2 (germline): MGHRA, YSYEKL. The CDR3 has 17 residues. V dropped 0 bases and J dropped 1; count of bases not matched to a gene: 7. The CDR3 loop is CASSQDPAGALQETQYF. DNA of the CDR3: TGCGCCAGCAGCCAAGATCCAGCGGGGGCCCTCCAAGAGACCCAGTACTTC.

V usage is TRBV27 and J usage is TRBJ1-1; D remains ambiguous. Trimming stripped 1 base from V and 3 bases from J, with 15 bases between. Germline V gene sequence: CDR1 MNHEY, CDR2 SMNVEV (reference sequence). This CDR3 spans 16 amino acids. CDR3 amino acids: CASSLWMRASDTEAFF. CDR3 bases: TGTGCCAGCAGTTTATGGATGAGGGCAAGTGACACTGAAGCTTTCTTT.

This clone has more than one count but fewer than ten. The genes are TRBV12-3 or TRBV12-4 and TRBJ2-7; D possibly corresponds to TRBD2 (5 bases). V was trimmed by 6 bases and J by 3 bases, leaving 9 bases between them. The CDR3 sequence is 12 residues long. The CDR3 here is CASSLRGYEQYF. In DNA, the CDR3 is TGTGCCAGCAGCCTCCGGGGCTACGAGCAGTACTTC.

The V and J genes are TRBV19 and TRBJ2-5; 8 positions match TRBD2. This CDR3 has 18 amino acids. The germline CDR1 and CDR2 sequences are LNHDA and SQIVND (reference sequence). Trimming removed 3 bases from V and 4 bases from J; junction bases left unmatched: 16. In nucleotides, the CDR3 is TGTGCCAGTAGTATCGGTTCTGGGGTAGCGGGGCTTTCAGAGACCCAGTACTTC. It is translated as CASSIGSGVAGLSETQYF.

The rearrangement links TRBV18 to TRBJ1-2, with 7 bases fitting TRBD1. Germline trimming cut 3 bases from V and 4 bases from J; bases unmatched to any gene: 14. The CDR3 has 17 amino acids. Germline assignment: CDR1 KGHSH and CDR2 LQKENI. The CDR3 protein is CASSPRDSIPSGYGYTF. CDR3 in DNA: TGTGCCAGCTCACCCCGGGACAGTATCCCGTCGGGCTATGGCTACACCTTC.

This clone has only a few counts. This chain joins TRBV10-1 and TRBJ2-7, with D tentatively TRBD2 (6 bases). Germline assignment: CDR1 WNHNN and CDR2 SYGVQD (reference sequence). Trimming removed 3 bases from V and 9 bases from J, with 12 bases in between. The CDR3 has 12 residues. The CDR3 DNA follows: TGCGCCAGCAGTGAATTCGGGAGTGGGCAGTACTTC. Its translation: CASSEFGSGQYF.

The V call is TRBV29-1, the J call TRBJ2-2, with unresolved D. The CDR3 runs 13 residues. Germline-derived CDR1 and CDR2 are SQVTM and ANQGSEA. Trimming took 3 bases from V and 4 from J, leaving 9 bases between them. CDR3 region: CSVELPGTGELFF. DNA for the CDR3: TGCAGCGTTGAGCTCCCGGGCACCGGGGAGCTGTTTTTT.

This clone has just a few counts. The chain recombines TRBV16 with TRBJ1-6; D is possibly TRBD1 (6 bases). The CDR3 extends over 16 amino acids. The germline V and J ends were trimmed by 0 bases and 7 bases, with 13 bases remaining between them. CDR1 is KGHSY and CDR2 is FQNENV in the germline V gene. In DNA, the CDR3 is TGTGCCAGCAGCCAATCTCCCAGGGGTATAAATTCACCCCTCCACTTT. As protein: CASSQSPRGINSPLHF.

The chain uses TRBV5-1 and TRBJ1-2, with TRBD1 identical over 7 bases. V shed 0 bases, J shed 8 bases, and the junction held 10 bases outside the gene matches. CDR1 is SGHRS and CDR2 is YFSETQ in the germline V gene. The CDR3 is 15 residues long. The CDR3 nucleotides are TGCGCCAGCAGCTTGGCCCATGACAGGGTTGAAGGCTACACCTTC. Translated: CASSLAHDRVEGYTF.

The chain is built from TRBV7-8 and TRBJ1-5; D is uncertain. The CDR3 is 15 amino acids. Germline V gene data show CDR1 as SGHVS and CDR2 as FQNEAQ. Between the trimmed V and J ends, which lost 2 bases and 0 bases, there was a span of 8 bases. This chain's CDR3 is CASSLTGNSNQPQHF. DNA of the CDR3: TGTGCCAGCAGCTTAACCGGGAATAGCAATCAGCCCCAGCATTTT. Drawing the rest from reference TRBV7-8 and TRBJ1-5, the complete variable domain is GAGVSQSPRYKVAKRGQDVALRCDPISGHVSLFWYQQALGQGPEFLTYFQNEAQLDKSGLPSDRFFAERPEGSVSTLKIQRTQQEDSAVYLCASSLTGNSNQPQHFGDGTRLSIL.

The rearrangement links TRBV5-1 to TRBJ2-7; D remains ambiguous. V lost 0 bases and J 6 bases, leaving 10 bases between the germline ends. CDR3 length: 13 amino acids. Per germline, CDR1 SGHRS and CDR2 YFSETQ. The CDR3 DNA follows: TGCGCCAGCAGCTTGGCATCCGCGCTCGAGCAGTACTTC. Amino acid sequence: CASSLASALEQYF.

The rearrangement links TRBV29-1 to TRBJ2-7, with 7 bases aligning to TRBD1. The CDR3 has 12 amino acids. Trimming took 7 bases from V and 1 from J; bases not matched to a gene: 4. Germline loops: CDR1 SQVTM, CDR2 ANQGSEA. The CDR3: CSGGDSSYEQYF. CDR3 nucleotides: TGCAGCGGTGGGGACAGTTCCTACGAGCAGTACTTC.

The chain employs TRBV5-1 and TRBJ2-2, with 9 bases that match TRBD1. V was pared by 1 base and J by 4 bases, with 2 bases of the junction left unmatched. CDR1 and CDR2 (germline): SGHRS, YFSETQ. The CDR3 spans 15 residues. In nucleotides, the CDR3 is TGCGCCAGCAGCTTGACGACAGGGGGCACCGGGGAGCTGTTTTTT. Protein sequence: CASSLTTGGTGELFF.

The chain has TRBV5-4 and TRBJ2-3, with D possibly matching TRBD2 (6 bases). The CDR3 spans 13 residues. Germline V gene data show CDR1 as SGHNT and CDR2 as YYREEE (reference sequence). V was cut by 3 bases and J by 6 bases, with 11 bases left in between. CDR3 residues: CASSSGAGDTQYF. The CDR3 nucleotides read TGTGCCAGCAGCTCGGGAGCGGGTGATACGCAGTATTTT.